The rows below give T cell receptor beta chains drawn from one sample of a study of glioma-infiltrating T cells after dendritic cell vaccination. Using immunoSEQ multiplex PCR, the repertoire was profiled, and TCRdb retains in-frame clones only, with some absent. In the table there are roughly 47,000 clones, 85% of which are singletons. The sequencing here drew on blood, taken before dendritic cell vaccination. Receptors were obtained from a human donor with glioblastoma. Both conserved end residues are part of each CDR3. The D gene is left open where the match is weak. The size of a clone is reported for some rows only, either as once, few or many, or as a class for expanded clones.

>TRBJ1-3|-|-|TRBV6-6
TGTGCCAGCAGACAGAGGGATCTCTCTGGAAACACCATATATTTT
CASRQRDLSGNTIYF
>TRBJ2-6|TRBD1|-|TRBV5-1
TGCGCCAGCAGTTTAAGACAGGGGCGATCTGGGGCCAACGTCCTGACTTTC
CASSLRQGRSGANVLTF
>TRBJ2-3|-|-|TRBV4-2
TGTGCCAGCAGCCCCCGACAGGCTAGCACAGATACGCAGTATTTT
CASSPRQASTDTQYF
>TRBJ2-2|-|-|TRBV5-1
TGCGCCAGTAGTCGAGGAGGGCTGGACACCGGGGAGCTGTTTTTT
CASSRGGLDTGELFF
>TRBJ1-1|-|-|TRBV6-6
TGTGCCAGCAGTTACGCAGGGAAAGCCACTGAAGCTTTCTTT
CASSYAGKATEAFF
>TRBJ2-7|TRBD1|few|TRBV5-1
TGCGCCAGCAGCTTGGGACAGGGGTCGGCCTACGAGCAGTACTTC
CASSLGQGSAYEQYF
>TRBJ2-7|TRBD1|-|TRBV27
TGTGCCAGCAGTTCCCGACAGGGCAGGAATGACGAGCAGTACTTC
CASSSRQGRNDEQYF
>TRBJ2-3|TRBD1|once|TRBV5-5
TGTGCCAGCAGCCGCCGGACAGGGACGAGCACAGATACGCAGTATTTT
CASSRRTGTSTDTQYF
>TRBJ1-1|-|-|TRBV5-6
TGTGCCAGCAGCCCGAACGTTGAGAATGAAGCTTTCTTT
CASSPNVENEAFF
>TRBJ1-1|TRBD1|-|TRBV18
TGTGCCAGCTCACCACAGGGACAGGGGATTAACACTGAAGCTTTCTTT
CASSPQGQGINTEAFF
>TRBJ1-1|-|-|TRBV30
TGTGCCTGGAGTTCCGGGACAATAAAGAGCACTGAAGCTTTCTTT
CAWSSGTIKSTEAFF
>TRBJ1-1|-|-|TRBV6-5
TGTGCCAGCAGTTCCCTTGGGGGGGGCAGGAACACTGAAGCTTTCTTT
CASSSLGGGRNTEAFF
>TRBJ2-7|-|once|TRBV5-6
TGTGCCAGCAGCTTTAGCAGGGCCTACGAGCAGTACTTC
CASSFSRAYEQYF
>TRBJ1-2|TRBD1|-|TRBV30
TGTGCCTGGTTGGGACAGGGGGCGGCTGGCTACACCTTC
CAWLGQGAAGYTF
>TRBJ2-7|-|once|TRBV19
TGTGCCAGTAGTCCCTTTGGGCGCCTCTCCTACGAGCAGTACTTC
CASSPFGRLSYEQYF
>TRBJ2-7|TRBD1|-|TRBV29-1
TGCAGCGTCCGCCCCGGCGGGACAGGGTCCTACGAGCAGTACTTC
CSVRPGGTGSYEQYF
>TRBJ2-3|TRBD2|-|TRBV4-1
TGCGCCAGCAGTCCGAGCGGGACTACAGATACGCAGTATTTT
CASSPSGTTDTQYF
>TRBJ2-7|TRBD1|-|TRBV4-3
TGCGCCAGCAGCCAAGCAGGGGGCGACGAGCAGTACTTC
CASSQAGGDEQYF
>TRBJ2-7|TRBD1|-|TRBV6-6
TGTGCCAGCAGTCCTTTGACAGGGAAGGCCGAGCAGTACTTC
CASSPLTGKAEQYF
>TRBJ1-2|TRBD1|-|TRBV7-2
TGTGCCAGCAGCAAGGACAGGGGGAACTATGGCTACACCTTC
CASSKDRGNYGYTF
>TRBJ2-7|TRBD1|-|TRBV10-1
TGCGCCAGCAGCCCGGGGGACAGGGGGTACGAGCAGTACTTC
CASSPGDRGYEQYF
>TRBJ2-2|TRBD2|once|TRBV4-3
TGCGCCAGCAGCCAAGTCCCCGCGGGACTAGCGGGAGTGCGCACCGGGGAGCTGTTTTTT
CASSQVPAGLAGVRTGELFF
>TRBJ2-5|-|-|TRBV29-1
TGCAGCGTTGTCGGGGGTGGCGAGACCCAGTACTTC
CSVVGGGETQYF
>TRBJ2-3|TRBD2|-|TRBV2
TGTGCCAGCAGCCCCCGGACTAGCGGAAAGGCAGATACGCAGTATTTT
CASSPRTSGKADTQYF
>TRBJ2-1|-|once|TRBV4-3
TGCGCCAGCAGCGATCAGGTTAGCTCCTACAATGAGCAGTTCTTC
CASSDQVSSYNEQFF
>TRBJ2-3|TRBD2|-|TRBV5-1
TGCGCCAGCAGCTGGGGCCCGGGCGGGGGGGCCCCAGATACGCAGTATTTT
CASSWGPGGGAPDTQYF
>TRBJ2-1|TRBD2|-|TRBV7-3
TGTGCCAGCAGCTTAAGGTGGGCGGGAGGAACCTACAATGAGCAGTTCTTC
CASSLRWAGGTYNEQFF
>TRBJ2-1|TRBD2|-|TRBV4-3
TGCGCCAGCAGCCTGGAACGCGGGAGGACTGAGCAGTTCTTC
CASSLERGRTEQFF
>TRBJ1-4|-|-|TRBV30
TGTGCCTGGAATAAGAGGACAAGGGGTTCTAATGAAAAACTGTTTTTT
CAWNKRTRGSNEKLFF
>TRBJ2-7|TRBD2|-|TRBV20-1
TGCAGTGCTACCGGGACTAACGAGCAGTACTTC
CSATGTNEQYF
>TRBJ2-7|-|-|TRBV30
TGTGCCTGGAGTAGAACATCTTACTACGAGCAGTACTTC
CAWSRTSYYEQYF
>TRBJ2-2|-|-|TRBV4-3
TGCGCCAGCAGCCAAGATAACGGGGTCGGCGGGGAGCTGTTTTTT
CASSQDNGVGGELFF
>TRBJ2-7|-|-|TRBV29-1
TGCAGCGTGCGACAGGCCTCCTACGAGCAGTACTTC
CSVRQASYEQYF
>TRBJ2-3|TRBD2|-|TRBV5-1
TGCGCCAGCAGAGGTAGCGGGGGAGGTACAGATACGCAGTATTTT
CASRGSGGGTDTQYF
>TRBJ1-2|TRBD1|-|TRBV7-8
TGTGCCAGCAGCTCCGCGGGACAGGCCAACAATGGCTACACCTTC
CASSSAGQANNGYTF
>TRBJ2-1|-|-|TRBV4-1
TGCGCCAGCAGCCAAGCAGGGATCTCCTACAATGAGCAGTTCTTC
CASSQAGISYNEQFF
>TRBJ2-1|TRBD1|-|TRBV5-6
TGTGCCAGCTGTGGCGGGACAGGGGCCTACAATGAGCAGTTCTTC
CASCGGTGAYNEQFF
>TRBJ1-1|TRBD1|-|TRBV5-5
TGTGCCAGCAGCAAGGACAGGGGGACTAACACTGAAGCTTTCTTT
CASSKDRGTNTEAFF
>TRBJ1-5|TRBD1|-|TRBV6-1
TGTGCCAGCAGTGCAGGGGGCGGATGGCAGCCCCAGCATTTT
CASSAGGGWQPQHF
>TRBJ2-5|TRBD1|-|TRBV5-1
TGCGCCAGCAACTTAGCCTCGGACAGGGCAGGGGAGACCCAGTACTTC
CASNLASDRAGETQYF
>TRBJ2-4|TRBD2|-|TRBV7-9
TGTGCCAGCAGCTTAGGAGGGGAGGGAACCAAAAACATTCAGTACTTC
CASSLGGEGTKNIQYF
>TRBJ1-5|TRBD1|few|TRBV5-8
TGTGCCAGCAGCTTGTACAGGGGGATACAGCCCCAGCATTTT
CASSLYRGIQPQHF
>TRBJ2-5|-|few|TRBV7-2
TGTGCCAGCAGCACCACACGGGAAGAGACCCAGTACTTC
CASSTTREETQYF
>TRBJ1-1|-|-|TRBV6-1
TGTGCCATCTCCCCCGGTAACACTGAAGCTTTCTTT
CAISPGNTEAFF
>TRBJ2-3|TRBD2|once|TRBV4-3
TGCGCCAGCAGCCGTATTAGCGGGGGAACAGATACGCAGTATTTT
CASSRISGGTDTQYF
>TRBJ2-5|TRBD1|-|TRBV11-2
TGTGCCAGCAGCTCGACAGGGCTACAAGAGACCCAGTACTTC
CASSSTGLQETQYF
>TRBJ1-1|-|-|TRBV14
TGTGCCAGCAGCCAGCGTTACCTACAAGCTTTCTTT
CASSQRYLQAFF
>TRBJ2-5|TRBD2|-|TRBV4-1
TGCGCCAGCAGCCAAGATTACCCCTTTAGCGGGGGGGTTGAGACCCAGTACTTC
CASSQDYPFSGGVETQYF
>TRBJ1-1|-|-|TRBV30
TGTGCCTGGGCCCCAGGCTTGAACACTGAAGCTTTCTTT
CAWAPGLNTEAFF
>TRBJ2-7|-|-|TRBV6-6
TGTGCCAGCAGGCCTCAGGGATCTCATTCCTACGAGCAGTACTTC
CASRPQGSHSYEQYF